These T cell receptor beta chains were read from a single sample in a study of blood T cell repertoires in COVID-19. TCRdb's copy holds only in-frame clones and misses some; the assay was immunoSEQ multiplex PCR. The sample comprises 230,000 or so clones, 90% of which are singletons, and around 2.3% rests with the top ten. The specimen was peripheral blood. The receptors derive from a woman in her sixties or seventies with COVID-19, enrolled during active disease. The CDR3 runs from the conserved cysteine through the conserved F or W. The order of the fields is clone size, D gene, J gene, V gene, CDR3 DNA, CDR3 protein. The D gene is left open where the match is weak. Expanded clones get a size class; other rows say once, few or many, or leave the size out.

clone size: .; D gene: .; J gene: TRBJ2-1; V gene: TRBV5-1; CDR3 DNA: TGCGCCAGCAGCTTGGCCTTGACTTCACACAATGAGCAGTTCTTC; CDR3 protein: CASSLALTSHNEQFF
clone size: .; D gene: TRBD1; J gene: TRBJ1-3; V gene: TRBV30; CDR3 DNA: TGTGCCTGGGCTGTGACAGGGAGGTCTGGAAACACCATATATTTT; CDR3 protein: CAWAVTGRSGNTIYF
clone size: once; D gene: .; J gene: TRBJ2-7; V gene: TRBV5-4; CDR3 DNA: TGTGCCAGCAGGGACCGGGACAAGGGTGCCTACGAGCAGTACTTC; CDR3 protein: CASRDRDKGAYEQYF
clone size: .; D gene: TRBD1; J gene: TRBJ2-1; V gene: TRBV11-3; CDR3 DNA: TGTGCCAGCAGCCGGGGACAGGACAATGAGCAGTTCTTC; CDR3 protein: CASSRGQDNEQFF
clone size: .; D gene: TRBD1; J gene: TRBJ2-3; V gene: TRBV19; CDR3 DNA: TGTGCCAGTAGTTTTGGGACAGTCCACACAGATACGCAGTATTTT; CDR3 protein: CASSFGTVHTDTQYF
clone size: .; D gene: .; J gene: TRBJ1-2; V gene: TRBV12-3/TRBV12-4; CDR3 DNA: TGTGCCAGCAGTTCGACAGCCTATGGCTACACCTTC; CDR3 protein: CASSSTAYGYTF
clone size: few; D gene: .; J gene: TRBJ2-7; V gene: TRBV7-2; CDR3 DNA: TGTGCCAGCAGCTTAGAGGCGGGGTCTTACGAGCAGTACTTC; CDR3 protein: CASSLEAGSYEQYF
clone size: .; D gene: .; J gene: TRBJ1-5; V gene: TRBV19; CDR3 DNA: TGTGCCAGTAGTATTGAGGGAAGAGGGCCAGCGCAGCCGCCCCAGCATTTT; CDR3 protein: CASSIEGRGPAQPPQHF
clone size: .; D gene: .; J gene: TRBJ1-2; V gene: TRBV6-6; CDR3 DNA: TGTGCCAGCAGAACGGACATTTCCTATGGCTACACCTTC; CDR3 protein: CASRTDISYGYTF
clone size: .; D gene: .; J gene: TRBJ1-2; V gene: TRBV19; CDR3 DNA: TGTGCCAGTAGTCGATCCGGGAACACTTATGGCTACACCTTC; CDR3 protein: CASSRSGNTYGYTF
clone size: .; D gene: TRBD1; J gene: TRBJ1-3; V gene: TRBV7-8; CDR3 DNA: TGTGCCAGCAGCTCAATCAGGACAGGCAACTCTGGAAACACCATATATTTT; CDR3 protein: CASSSIRTGNSGNTIYF
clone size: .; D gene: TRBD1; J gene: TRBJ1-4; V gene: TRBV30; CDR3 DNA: TGTGCCTGGAGTCAGGGGGCGGTTGAAAAACTGTTTTTT; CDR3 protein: CAWSQGAVEKLFF
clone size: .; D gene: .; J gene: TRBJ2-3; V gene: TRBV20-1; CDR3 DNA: TGCAGTGCTAGAGATAGTTGGACGCAGTATTTT; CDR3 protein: CSARDSWTQYF